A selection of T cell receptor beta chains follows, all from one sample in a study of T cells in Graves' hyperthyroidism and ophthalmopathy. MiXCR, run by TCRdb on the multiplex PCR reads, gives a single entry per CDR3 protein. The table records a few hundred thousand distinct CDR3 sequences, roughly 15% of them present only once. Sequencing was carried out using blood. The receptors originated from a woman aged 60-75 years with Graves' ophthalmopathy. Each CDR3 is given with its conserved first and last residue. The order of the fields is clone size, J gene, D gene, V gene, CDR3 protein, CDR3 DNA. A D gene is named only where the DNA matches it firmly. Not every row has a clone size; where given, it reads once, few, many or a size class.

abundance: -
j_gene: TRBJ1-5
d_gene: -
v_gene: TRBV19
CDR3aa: CASRPPGRNSNQPQHF
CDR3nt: TGTGCCAGTAGACCTCCGGGACGCAATAGCAATCAGCCCCAGCATTTT

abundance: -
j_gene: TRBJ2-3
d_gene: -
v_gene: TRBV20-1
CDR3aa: CNASRVEINTDTQYF
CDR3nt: TGCAATGCTAGTCGGGTCGAGATAAACACAGATACGCAGTATTTT

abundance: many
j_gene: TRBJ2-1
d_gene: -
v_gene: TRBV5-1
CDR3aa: CASSLVGGAQGNEQFF
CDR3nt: TGCGCCAGCAGCTTGGTCGGCGGAGCTCAGGGGAATGAGCAGTTCTTC

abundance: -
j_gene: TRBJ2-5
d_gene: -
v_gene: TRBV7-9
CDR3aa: CASSLDREKLNF
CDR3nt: TGTGCCAGCAGCTTAGATAGGGAGAAGTTGAACTTC

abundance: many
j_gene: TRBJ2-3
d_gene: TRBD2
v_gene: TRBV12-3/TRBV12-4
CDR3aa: CATSGSGITDTQYF
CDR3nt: TGTGCCACCAGCGGGAGCGGGATTACAGATACGCAGTATTTT

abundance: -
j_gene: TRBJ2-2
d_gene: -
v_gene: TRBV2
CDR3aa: CAGAPGRSNTGELFF
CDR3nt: TGTGCCGGGGCCCCGGGACGTTCAAACACCGGGGAGCTGTTTTTT

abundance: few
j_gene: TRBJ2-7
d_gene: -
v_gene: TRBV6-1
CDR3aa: CASSANWNYEQYF
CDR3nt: TGTGCCAGCAGCGCCAACTGGAACTACGAGCAGTACTTC

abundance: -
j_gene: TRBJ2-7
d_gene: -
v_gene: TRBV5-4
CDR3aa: CASSLGGRYDYEQYF
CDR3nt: TGTGCCAGCAGCTTGGGCGGCAGATATGATTACGAGCAGTACTTC

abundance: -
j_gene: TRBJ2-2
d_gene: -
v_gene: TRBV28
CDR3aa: CASSLDPSLTGELFF
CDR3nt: TGTGCCAGCAGTTTGGACCCCAGCCTCACCGGGGAGCTGTTTTTT

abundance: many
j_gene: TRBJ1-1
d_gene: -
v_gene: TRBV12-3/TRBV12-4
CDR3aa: CASSIDGRMNTEAFF
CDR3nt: TGTGCCAGCAGTATCGACGGACGGATGAACACTGAAGCTTTCTTT

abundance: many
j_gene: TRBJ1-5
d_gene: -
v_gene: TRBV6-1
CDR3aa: CASSAGQSNQPQHF
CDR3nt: TGTGCCAGCAGTGCAGGGCAATCCAATCAGCCCCAGCATTTT

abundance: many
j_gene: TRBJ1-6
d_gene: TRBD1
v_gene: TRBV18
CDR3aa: CASSPRDRVDSPLHF
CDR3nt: TGTGCCAGCTCACCTCGGGACAGGGTTGATTCACCCCTCCACTTT

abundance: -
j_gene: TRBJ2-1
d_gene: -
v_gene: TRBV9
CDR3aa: CASSVRERDSSYNEQFF
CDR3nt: TGTGCCAGCAGCGTTCGGGAGCGGGACAGCTCCTACAATGAGCAGTTCTTC

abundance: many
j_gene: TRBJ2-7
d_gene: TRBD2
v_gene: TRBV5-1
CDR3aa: CASSLAGASGRARHEQYF
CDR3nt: TGCGCCAGCAGCTTGGCCGGGGCTAGCGGGAGGGCCAGGCACGAGCAGTACTTC

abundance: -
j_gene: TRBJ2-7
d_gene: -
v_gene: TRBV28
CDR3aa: CASSLFGTFYEQYF
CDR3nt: TGTGCCAGCAGTTTATTCGGGACATTCTACGAGCAGTACTTC

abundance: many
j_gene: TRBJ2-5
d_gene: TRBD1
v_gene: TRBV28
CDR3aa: CASSLWNRGRETQYF
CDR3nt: TGTGCCAGCAGTTTATGGAACAGGGGGCGAGAGACCCAGTACTTC

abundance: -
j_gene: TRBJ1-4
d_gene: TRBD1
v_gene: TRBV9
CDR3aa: CASSVAGGPANEKLFF
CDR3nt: TGTGCCAGCAGCGTAGCAGGGGGTCCGGCTAATGAAAAACTGTTTTTT

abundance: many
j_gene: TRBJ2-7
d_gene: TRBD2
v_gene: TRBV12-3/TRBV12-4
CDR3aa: CASSSGLAGPETYEQYF
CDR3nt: TGTGCCAGCAGTTCTGGGCTAGCGGGGCCCGAAACCTACGAGCAGTACTTC

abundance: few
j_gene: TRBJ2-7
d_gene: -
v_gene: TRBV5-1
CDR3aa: CASSSEHGYEQYF
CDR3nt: TGCGCCAGCAGCTCGGAGCACGGGTACGAGCAGTACTTC

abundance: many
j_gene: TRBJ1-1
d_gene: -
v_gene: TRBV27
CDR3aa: CASRPFGGGHETTEAFF
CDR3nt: TGTGCCAGCAGACCGTTCGGGGGGGGACATGAGACCACTGAAGCTTTCTTT

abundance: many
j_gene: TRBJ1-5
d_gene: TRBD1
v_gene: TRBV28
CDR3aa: CASRPAGGGNQPQHF
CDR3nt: TGTGCCAGCAGACCTGCAGGGGGAGGAAATCAGCCCCAGCATTTT

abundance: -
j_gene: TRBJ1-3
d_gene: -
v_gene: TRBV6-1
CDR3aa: CASRLDGGSGNTIYF
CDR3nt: TGTGCCAGCAGACTAGACGGTGGCTCTGGAAACACCATATATTTT

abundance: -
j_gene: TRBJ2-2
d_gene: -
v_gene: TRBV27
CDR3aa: CASSTRESTGELFF
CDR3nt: TGTGCCAGCAGTACCCGGGAGTCCACCGGGGAGCTGTTTTTT

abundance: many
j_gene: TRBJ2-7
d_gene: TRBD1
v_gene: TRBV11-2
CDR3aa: CASSPRFGQGDYEQYF
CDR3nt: TGTGCCAGCAGCCCCAGGTTCGGACAGGGCGACTACGAGCAGTACTTC

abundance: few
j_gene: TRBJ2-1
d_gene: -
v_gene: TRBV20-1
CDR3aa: CSASQQEDEQFF
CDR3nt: TGCAGTGCTAGCCAACAAGAGGATGAGCAGTTCTTC

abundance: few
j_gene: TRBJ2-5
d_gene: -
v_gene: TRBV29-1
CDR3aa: CSVEGASSRETQYF
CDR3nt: TGCAGCGTTGAGGGGGCCTCTAGCCGTGAGACCCAGTACTTC

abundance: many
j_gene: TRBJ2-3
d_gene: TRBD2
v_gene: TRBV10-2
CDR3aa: CASSDASGRALSTDTQYF
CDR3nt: TGCGCCAGCAGTGACGCTAGCGGGAGGGCCCTCAGCACAGATACGCAGTATTTT

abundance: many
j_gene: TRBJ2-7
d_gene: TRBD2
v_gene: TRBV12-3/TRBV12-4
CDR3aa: CASSKPGLAGPSSYEQYF
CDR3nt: TGTGCCAGCAGTAAACCGGGACTAGCGGGACCTAGCTCCTACGAGCAGTACTTC

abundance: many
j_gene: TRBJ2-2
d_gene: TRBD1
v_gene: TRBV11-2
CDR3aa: CASSRQGSTGELFF
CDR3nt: TGTGCCAGCAGCCGACAGGGTTCCACCGGGGAGCTGTTTTTT

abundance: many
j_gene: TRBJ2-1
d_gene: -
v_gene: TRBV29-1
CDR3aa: CSVVGYNEQFF
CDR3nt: TGCAGCGTTGTTGGGTACAATGAGCAGTTCTTC

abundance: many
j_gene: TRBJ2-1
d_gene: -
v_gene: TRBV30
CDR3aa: CATRNYNEQFF
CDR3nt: TGTGCGACGAGGAACTACAATGAGCAGTTCTTC

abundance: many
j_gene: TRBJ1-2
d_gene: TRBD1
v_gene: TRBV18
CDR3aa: CANSLRDRGDYGYTF
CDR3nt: TGTGCCAACTCACTCCGGGACAGGGGCGACTATGGCTACACCTTC

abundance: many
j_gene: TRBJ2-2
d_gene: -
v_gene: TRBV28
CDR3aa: CASSSPRASNTGELFF
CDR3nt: TGTGCCAGCAGCTCACCGAGGGCGTCGAACACCGGGGAGCTGTTTTTT

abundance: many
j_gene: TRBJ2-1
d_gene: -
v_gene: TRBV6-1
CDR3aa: CASSASGVSYNEQFF
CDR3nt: TGTGCCAGCAGCGCCTCAGGGGTCTCCTACAATGAGCAGTTCTTC

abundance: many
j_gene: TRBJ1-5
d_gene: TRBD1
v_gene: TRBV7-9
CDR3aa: CASSAQGPSNQPQHF
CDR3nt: TGTGCCAGCAGCGCACAGGGGCCTAGCAATCAGCCCCAGCATTTT

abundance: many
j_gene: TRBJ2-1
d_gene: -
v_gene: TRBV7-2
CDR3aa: CASSLDGVANEQFF
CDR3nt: TGTGCCAGCAGCTTAGATGGGGTAGCGAATGAGCAGTTCTTC

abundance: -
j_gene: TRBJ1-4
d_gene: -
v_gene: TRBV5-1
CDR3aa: CASSVQGEKLFF
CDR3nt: TGCGCCAGCAGCGTTCAGGGCGAAAAACTGTTTTTT

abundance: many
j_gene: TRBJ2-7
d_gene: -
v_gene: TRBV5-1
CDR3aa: CASSLDGDPYEQYF
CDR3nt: TGCGCCAGCAGCTTGGACGGGGACCCCTACGAGCAGTACTTC

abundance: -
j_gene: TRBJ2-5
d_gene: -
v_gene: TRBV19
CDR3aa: CASSRQSLRETQYF
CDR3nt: TGTGCCAGTAGTCGACAGAGCCTGAGGGAGACCCAGTACTTC

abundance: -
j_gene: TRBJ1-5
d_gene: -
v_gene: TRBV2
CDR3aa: CASSEPPVQPQHF
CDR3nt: TGTGCCAGCAGTGAACCTCCCGTTCAGCCCCAGCATTTT

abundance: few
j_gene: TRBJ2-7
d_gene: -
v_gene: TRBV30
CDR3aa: CAWSLRTEQYF
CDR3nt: TGTGCCTGGAGTCTACGTACCGAGCAGTACTTC

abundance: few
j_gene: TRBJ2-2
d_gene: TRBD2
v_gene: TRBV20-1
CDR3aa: CSLDGGLAGGSGTGELFF
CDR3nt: TGCAGCTTAGACGGGGGACTAGCGGGAGGATCGGGCACCGGGGAGCTGTTTTTT

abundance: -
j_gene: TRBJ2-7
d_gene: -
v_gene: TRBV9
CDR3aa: CASSVGRAPGAGFSYEQYF
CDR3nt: TGTGCCAGCAGCGTAGGTCGGGCCCCGGGAGCGGGTTTCTCCTACGAGCAGTACTTC

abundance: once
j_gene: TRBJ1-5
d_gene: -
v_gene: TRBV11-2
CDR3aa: CASSLELGGLLQPQHF
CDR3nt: TGTGCCAGCAGTTTAGAGCTGGGGGGGTTGCTTCAGCCCCAGCATTTT

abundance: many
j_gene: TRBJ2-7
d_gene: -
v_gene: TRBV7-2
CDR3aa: CASSNGYEQYF
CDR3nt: TGTGCCAGCAGCAACGGGTACGAGCAGTACTTC

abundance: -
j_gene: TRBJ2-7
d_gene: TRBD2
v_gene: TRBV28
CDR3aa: CASSLPLTSGFSYEQYF
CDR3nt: TGTGCCAGCAGTTTACCCCTGACTAGCGGGTTCTCCTACGAGCAGTACTTC

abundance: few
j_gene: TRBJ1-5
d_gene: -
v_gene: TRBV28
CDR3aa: CASSFGDVNQPQHF
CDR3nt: TGTGCCAGCAGTTTTGGGGACGTTAATCAGCCCCAGCATTTT

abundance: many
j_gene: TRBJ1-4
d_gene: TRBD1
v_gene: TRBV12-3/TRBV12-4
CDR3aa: CASSNDRAEKLFF
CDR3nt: TGTGCCAGCAGCAACGACAGGGCTGAAAAACTGTTTTTT

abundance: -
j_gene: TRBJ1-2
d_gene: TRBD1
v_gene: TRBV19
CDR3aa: CASSISHTGVIYGYTF
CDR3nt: TGTGCCAGTAGTATTTCCCATACAGGGGTAATCTATGGCTACACCTTC

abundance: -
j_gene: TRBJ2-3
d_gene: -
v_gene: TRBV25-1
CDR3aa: CASSEYSGTDTQYF
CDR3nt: TGTGCCAGCAGTGAATATTCTGGCACAGATACGCAGTATTTT

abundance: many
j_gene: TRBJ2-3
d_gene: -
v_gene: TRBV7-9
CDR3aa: CASSPLEGFKDTQYF
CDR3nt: TGTGCCAGCAGCCCCTTGGAGGGGTTTAAAGATACGCAGTATTTT

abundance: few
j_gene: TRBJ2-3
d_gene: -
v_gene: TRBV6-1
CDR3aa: CASRVADTQYF
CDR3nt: TGTGCCAGCAGGGTTGCAGATACGCAGTATTTT

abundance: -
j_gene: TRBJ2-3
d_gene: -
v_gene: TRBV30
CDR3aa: CAWTPGGFTDTQYF
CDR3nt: TGTGCCTGGACTCCAGGCGGGTTCACAGATACGCAGTATTTT

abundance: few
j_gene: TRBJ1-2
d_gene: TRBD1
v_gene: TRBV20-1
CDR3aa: CSAPREGGTRDSINYGYTF
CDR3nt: TGCAGTGCTCCTAGAGAGGGGGGGACCCGGGACAGTATTAACTATGGCTACACCTTC

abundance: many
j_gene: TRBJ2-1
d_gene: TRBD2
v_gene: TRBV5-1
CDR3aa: CASSRTSDEQFF
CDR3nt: TGCGCCAGCAGCCGGACTAGTGATGAGCAGTTCTTC